This record looks at one TCR beta chain sequence and its context. Researchers ran the PCR with 60 Vbeta and 13 Jbeta primers. Sequencing was performed with immunoSEQ multiplex PCR; in TCRdb, only in-frame clones are kept and a portion is missing. The sample consists of roughly 130,000 clones, under 85% of them appearing once. The data were obtained in a study of cytomegalovirus exposure and HLA in healthy donors. The CDR3 has 15 residues. Germline CDR1 reads SGHDT; CDR2 reads YYEEEE. The germline V and J ends were trimmed by 2 bases and 5 bases, with 16 bases remaining between them. The chain carries TRBV5-6 and TRBJ1-1; D ambiguous. The sample taken for sequencing was PBMCs. This clonotype was sampled from a woman aged 45-60 years in good health and CMV-seropositive. CDR3 residues: CASSFGRQAGTEAFF. The CDR3 DNA follows: TGTGCCAGCAGCTTTGGTCGCCAGGCTGGGACTGAAGCTTTCTTT.